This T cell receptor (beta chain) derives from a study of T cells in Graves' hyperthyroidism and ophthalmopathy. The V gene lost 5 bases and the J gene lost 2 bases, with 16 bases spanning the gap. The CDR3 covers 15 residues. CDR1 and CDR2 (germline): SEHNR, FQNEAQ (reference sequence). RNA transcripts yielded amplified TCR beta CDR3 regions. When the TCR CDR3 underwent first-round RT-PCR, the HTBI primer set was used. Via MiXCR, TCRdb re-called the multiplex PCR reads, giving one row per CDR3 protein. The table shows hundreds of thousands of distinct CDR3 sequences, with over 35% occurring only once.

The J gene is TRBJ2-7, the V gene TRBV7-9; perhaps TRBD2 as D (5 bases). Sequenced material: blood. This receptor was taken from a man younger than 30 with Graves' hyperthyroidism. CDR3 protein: CASSPALAYPYEQYF. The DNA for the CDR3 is TGTGCCAGCAGCCCCGCGCTAGCCTATCCCTACGAGCAGTACTTC. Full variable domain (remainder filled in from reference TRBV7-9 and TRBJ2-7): DTGVSQNPRHKITKRGQNVTFRCDPISEHNRLYWYRQTLGQGPEFLTYFQNEAQLEKSRLLSDRFSAERPKGSFSTLEIQRTEQGDSAMYLCASSPALAYPYEQYFGPGTRLTVT.